Shown below are 28 T cell receptor beta chains from a single sample sequenced in a study of CD8+ T cells in alopecia areata. Indicated treatment: oral pan-JAK inhibitor, 5-10 mg twice daily. cDNA reverse transcribed from extracted RNA served as the sequencing template. Sequencing was performed with immunoSEQ multiplex PCR; in TCRdb, only in-frame clones are kept and a portion is missing. The sample records more than 150,000 clones, about 60% being singletons. The sequencing here drew on CD8+ T cells sorted from blood, taken at week 24, from a patient treated with tofacitinib. Receptors were obtained from a human donor with alopecia areata.

The J gene is TRBJ2-1, the V gene TRBV20-1, with unresolved D. This CDR3 spans 11 amino acids. The ends were cut back, 3 bases at V and 6 bases at J, with 6 bases in the middle. The germline V gene has CDR1 DFQATT and CDR2 SNEGSKA (reference sequence). This chain's CDR3 is CSARSVNEQFF. CDR3 DNA: TGCAGTGCTAGGTCCGTCAATGAGCAGTTCTTC.

The chain is built from TRBV29-1 and TRBJ1-1, with 8 positions matching TRBD1. V gave up 4 bases and J gave up 6 bases; unmatched junction bases: 16. The CDR3 extends over 16 amino acids. Per germline, CDR1 SQVTM and CDR2 ANQGSEA. The CDR3: CSVGQPRGRGRPEAFF. In DNA form, the CDR3 reads TGCAGCGTTGGGCAACCCCGGGGCAGGGGGCGCCCTGAAGCTTTCTTT.

The V gene is TRBV25-1, the J gene TRBJ1-2; no firm D call. Deletions cut 1 base from V and 3 bases from J, with 6 bases between. The germline CDR1 and CDR2 sequences are MGHDK and SYGVNS. This CDR3 is 13 amino acids long. The chain's CDR3 is CASSEWGYYGYTF. CDR3 bases: TGTGCCAGCAGTGAATGGGGATACTATGGCTACACCTTC.

This chain links TRBV7-9 with TRBJ2-7; the match to TRBD1 covers 10 bases. J was trimmed by 3 bases and V by 4 bases; bases with no gene match: 6. The germline V gene encodes CDR1 SEHNR and CDR2 FQNEAQ (reference sequence). This CDR3 has 15 amino acids. The CDR3 DNA sequence: TGTGCCAGCAGCTCGGGACAGGGGCTCTACTACGAGCAGTACTTC. Encoded protein: CASSSGQGLYYEQYF.

This clone has a handful of counts. In nucleotides, the CDR3 is TGTGCCAGCTCACACGACAGCAGCAATCAGCCCCAGCATTTT. Its translation: CASSHDSSNQPQHF. The rearrangement joins TRBV18 to TRBJ1-5; possible D gene TRBD1, 5 bases. Deletions cut 4 bases from V and 1 base from J, with 8 bases between. The CDR3 is 14 amino acids. The V gene's germline CDR1 is KGHSH and CDR2 LQKENI.

This chain links TRBV14 with TRBJ1-1, with D possibly TRBD1 on 5 matching bases. CDR1 is SGHDN and CDR2 is FVKESK in the germline V gene. The CDR3 sequence is 15 residues long. The V gene lost 4 bases and the J gene lost 0 bases, with 12 bases spanning the gap. The CDR3 coding sequence is TGTGCCAGCAGCCGCCCGGGGCAGCTGAACACTGAAGCTTTCTTT. Amino acid sequence: CASSRPGQLNTEAFF.

The chain employs TRBV10-2 and TRBJ1-1; TRBD1 matches 8 bases. The junction had 5 bases not matched to a gene; V was cut back by 7 bases and J by 4 bases. The CDR3 length is 13 residues. CDR1 and CDR2 (germline): WSHSY, SAAADI. The CDR3 DNA reads as TGCGCCAGCACAGGGGGCTCGGGCACTGAAGCTTTCTTT. Its protein is CASTGGSGTEAFF.

In this sample, this clone turned up a few times. The gene calls are TRBV5-6 and TRBJ2-2; D is possibly TRBD1 (5 bases). The CDR3 runs 15 residues. Trimming removed 6 bases from V and 1 base from J, with 13 bases in between. From germline, CDR1 is SGHDT and CDR2 YYEEEE. The CDR3 coding sequence is TGTGCCAGCATACCATTGGGGCAGAACACCGGGGAGCTGTTTTTT. It is translated as CASIPLGQNTGELFF.

The rearrangement joins TRBV27 to TRBJ2-6, with D maybe TRBD1 (6 bases). V lost 6 bases to trimming and J lost 2 bases, with 11 bases between them. There are 15 residues in the CDR3. CDR1 is MNHEY, CDR2 SMNVEV, per germline (reference sequence). CDR3 sequence reads: CASRYQGPGANVLTF. CDR3 in DNA: TGTGCCAGCAGATATCAGGGGCCTGGGGCCAACGTCCTGACTTTC. Using reference TRBV27 and TRBJ2-6 for the parts outside the CDR3, the full variable domain is EAQVTQNPRYLITVTGKKLTVTCSQNMNHEYMSWYRQDPGLGLRQIYYSMNVEVTDKGDVPEGYKVSRKEKRNFPLILESPSPNQTSLYFCASRYQGPGANVLTFGAGSRLTVL.

This chain connects TRBV5-1 to TRBJ1-1; 7 bases line up with TRBD1. The CDR3 has 15 residues. V was pared by 4 bases and J by 5 bases, with 11 bases of the junction left unmatched. The germline CDR1 and CDR2 sequences are SGHRS and YFSETQ. The CDR3, as DNA: TGCGCCAGCAGCGTACTCGGCAGGGGGAGGACTGAAGCTTTCTTT. Its translation: CASSVLGRGRTEAFF.

V is TRBV30 and J is TRBJ2-3; 8 bases match TRBD1. CDR3 length: 14 amino acids. After removal of 6 bases from V and 2 bases from J, the junction contained 7 bases not matched to a gene. Germline V gene data show CDR1 as GTSNPN and CDR2 as SVGIG (reference sequence). CDR3 protein: CACRTGGHTDTQYF. CDR3 nucleotide sequence: TGTGCCTGCCGAACAGGGGGACACACAGATACGCAGTATTTT.

The chain carries TRBV30 and TRBJ2-3; TRBD1 is a possible D gene (5 bases). V was cut by 0 bases and J by 0 bases, with 10 bases left in between. The CDR3 spans 15 residues. Germline CDR1 is GTSNPN and CDR2 is SVGIG (reference sequence). The CDR3 is CAWSVGAHSTDTQYF. The CDR3 DNA sequence: TGTGCCTGGAGTGTAGGGGCCCACAGCACAGATACGCAGTATTTT.

V usage is TRBV29-1 and J usage is TRBJ2-3; 11 bases fit TRBD1. The germline V gene has CDR1 SQVTM and CDR2 ANQGSEA. The junction had 5 bases not matched to a gene; V was cut back by 7 bases and J by 2 bases. CDR3 length: 14 amino acids. CDR3: CSAWDRGVTDTQYF. In DNA form, the CDR3 reads TGCAGCGCCTGGGACAGGGGGGTCACAGATACGCAGTATTTT.

The genes are TRBV5-6 and TRBJ1-4; D remains unclear. The CDR3 runs 12 residues. Germline V gene lookup returns CDR1 SGHDT and CDR2 YYEEEE. Trimming left V 2 bases short and J 10 bases short, with 9 bases between. The DNA of the CDR3 is TGTGCCAGCAGCTTATTTGTCGGAAAACTGTTTTTT. Its translation is CASSLFVGKLFF.

V and J are TRBV19 and TRBJ2-3, with D perhaps matching TRBD2 (6 bases). Germline V lookup: CDR1 LNHDA, CDR2 SQIVND (reference sequence). The length of the CDR3 is 15 residues. V was cut by 4 bases and J by 2 bases, with 13 bases left in between. CDR3 DNA: TGTGCCAGTAGTACATGGGACTCAAACACAGATACGCAGTATTTT. Amino acid sequence: CASSTWDSNTDTQYF.

This chain connects TRBV7-3 to TRBJ1-1; possibly TRBD1 for D (5 bases). V was pared by 7 bases and J by 5 bases, with 17 bases between. CDR3 length: 14 amino acids. CDR1 SGHTA and CDR2 FQGTGA come from the germline V gene. The chain's CDR3 is CASKTGPLGTEAFF. For the CDR3, the DNA is TGTGCCAGCAAAACGGGGCCCCTGGGGACTGAAGCTTTCTTT.

This clone appeared a few times. This rearrangement joins TRBV27 to TRBJ2-7; the D is unclear. CDR3 length: 12 amino acids. Trimming stripped 5 bases from V and 0 bases from J, with 5 bases between. Germline V gene sequence: CDR1 MNHEY, CDR2 SMNVEV (reference sequence). CDR3 region: CASSHNSYEQYF. CDR3 in DNA: TGTGCCAGCAGTCACAACTCCTACGAGCAGTACTTC.

The J gene is TRBJ2-5, the V gene TRBV30; maybe TRBD1 (6 bases). The CDR3 has 14 amino acids. Germline V gene data show CDR1 as GTSNPN and CDR2 as SVGIG (reference sequence). Deletions cut 3 bases from V and 5 bases from J, with 16 bases between. CDR3 bases: TGTGCCTGGAGCGACAACAGGGATTTCGAGACCCAGTACTTC. Translating it yields CAWSDNRDFETQYF.

The genes are TRBV7-9 and TRBJ2-1; maybe TRBD1 (5 bases). With 4 bases removed from V and 6 bases from J, the gap between germline ends came to 16 bases. The germline CDR1 and CDR2 sequences are SEHNR and FQNEAQ (reference sequence). CDR3 length: 15 amino acids. DNA of the CDR3: TGTGCCAGCAGCTCCGCTGACAGCCTGGCCAATGAGCAGTTCTTC. The encoded protein is CASSSADSLANEQFF.

The sample holds a few counts of this clone. The chain joins TRBV19 to TRBJ1-1; the D is unclear. CDR1 is LNHDA and CDR2 is SQIVND in the germline V gene (reference sequence). V lost 5 bases, J lost 4 bases, and 5 bases lay in between. CDR3 length: 11 residues. The CDR3 loop is CASSQSTEAFF. The CDR3 DNA reads as TGTGCCAGTAGTCAGAGCACTGAAGCTTTCTTT. The full variable domain, rest sourced from reference TRBV19 and TRBJ1-1, is DGGITQSPKYLFRKEGQNVTLSCEQNLNHDAMYWYRQDPGQGLRLIYYSQIVNDFQKGDIAEGYSVSREKKESFPLTVTSAQKNPTAFYLCASSQSTEAFFGQGTRLTVV.

The sample holds a few counts of this clone. This sequence joins TRBV25-1 and TRBJ2-6; D is unclear. Germline V gene lookup returns CDR1 MGHDK and CDR2 SYGVNS. V was pared by 0 bases and J by 0 bases, with 9 bases between. This CDR3 contains 17 residues. CDR3 in DNA: TGTGCCAGCAGTGAATATGGCAGGAGCTCTGGGGCCAACGTCCTGACTTTC. Translating it yields CASSEYGRSSGANVLTF.

This chain joins TRBV7-8 and TRBJ2-7; unclear D gene. Between the trimmed V and J ends, which lost 5 bases and 0 bases, there was a span of 2 bases. The CDR3 contains 11 residues. Germline V gene lookup returns CDR1 SGHVS and CDR2 FQNEAQ. CDR3 sequence: CASSHSYEQYF. As DNA, the CDR3 is TGTGCCAGCAGCCACTCCTACGAGCAGTACTTC.

The V gene is TRBV7-9, the J gene TRBJ1-2; D perhaps matches TRBD1 (6 bases). In germline, CDR1 is SEHNR, CDR2 FQNEAQ (reference sequence). The CDR3 has 13 residues. CDR3 amino acids: CATQGSVRYGYTF. CDR3 nucleotide sequence: TGTGCTACGCAGGGGTCGGTACGCTATGGCTACACCTTC. Filled out from reference TRBV7-9 and TRBJ1-2, the complete variable domain reads DTGVSQNPRHKITKRGQNVTFRCDPISEHNRLYWYRQTLGQGPEFLTYFQNEAQLEKSRLLSDRFSAERPKGSFSTLEIQRTEQGDSAMYLCATQGSVRYGYTFGSGTRLTVV.

DNA of the CDR3: TGCGCCAGCACCGCCGGGTCTTACAATGAGCAGTTCTTC. Translation: CASTAGSYNEQFF. The rearrangement links TRBV5-1 to TRBJ2-1; the D is unclear. The V end was cut by 6 bases, the J end by 4 bases, with 11 bases between. The CDR3 spans 13 residues. Germline V gene data show CDR1 as SGHRS and CDR2 as YFSETQ.

This chain links TRBV4-1 with TRBJ2-1; maybe TRBD1 (6 bases). V was pared by 4 bases and J by 4 bases, with 17 bases between. CDR1 and CDR2 (germline): MGHRA, YSYEKL. CDR3 length: 16 residues. The CDR3 region has the DNA TGCGCCAGCAGCCTCCGTGGTGGGGGCTATTACAATGAGCAGTTCTTC. The encoded protein is CASSLRGGGYYNEQFF.

V and J are TRBV7-8 and TRBJ2-1; 13 bases align to TRBD2. Germline assignment: CDR1 SGHVS and CDR2 FQNEAQ. There are 16 residues in the CDR3. Trimming at V came to 8 bases and at J to 3 bases, leaving 7 bases not matched to a gene. The CDR3 DNA is TGTGCCAGCGCGACTAGCGGGGGGTCGTTCTACAATGAGCAGTTCTTC. It specifies CASATSGGSFYNEQFF.

The V and J genes are TRBV10-3 and TRBJ2-6, with D unresolved. The length of the CDR3 is 16 residues. Trimming took 4 bases from V and 1 from J, leaving 11 bases between them. The germline V gene has CDR1 ENHRY and CDR2 SYGVKD. The CDR3 loop is CAISGSETSGANVLTF. In nucleotides, the CDR3 is TGTGCCATCAGTGGCTCAGAGACGTCTGGGGCCAACGTCCTGACTTTC.

The chain recombines TRBV29-1 with TRBJ2-4, with D perhaps matching TRBD1 or TRBD2 (5 bases each). This CDR3 is 15 amino acids long. From germline, CDR1 is SQVTM and CDR2 ANQGSEA. V was clipped by 1 base and J by 0 bases, with 10 bases between them. The DNA for the CDR3 is TGCAGCGTTGAAGGGGGGATACTAGCCAAAAACATTCAGTACTTC. Translating it yields CSVEGGILAKNIQYF.